The 27 T cell receptor beta chains reported below all come from one sample, sequenced in a study of OX40 agonist ivuxolimab in advanced cancers. Profiled with immunoSEQ multiplex PCR; TCRdb holds only in-frame clones, not every one. The sample lists 85,000 to 90,000 clones, 90% to 95% occurring once. Sample: CD4+ or CD8+ T cells sorted from blood, taken in a trial of the OX40 agonist ivuxolimab. The receptors come from an adult with an advanced solid tumor such as melanoma, head and neck, liver or kidney cancer.

This chain links TRBV10-3 with TRBJ2-1; TRBD2 agrees at 10 bases. The V and J ends lost 4 bases and 2 bases, in that order; junction bases with no gene match: 17. The CDR3 is made up of 20 amino acids. From germline, CDR1 is ENHRY and CDR2 SYGVKD. CDR3 sequence reads: CAISGPGGAASGRPYNEQFF. The CDR3 DNA is TGTGCCATCAGTGGGCCAGGGGGGGCGGCTAGCGGGAGACCCTACAATGAGCAGTTCTTC.

V usage is TRBV11-2 and J usage is TRBJ2-1; TRBD2 aligns across 13 bases. J was trimmed by 9 bases and V by 4 bases; bases with no gene match: 6. CDR1 SGHAT and CDR2 FQNNGV come from the germline V gene. The CDR3 length is 15 residues. The CDR3 bases are TGTGCCAGCAGCTGGGGGACTAGCGGGACAGGTGAGCAGTTCTTC. This codes for CASSWGTSGTGEQFF.

This clone has only a few counts. As DNA, the CDR3 is TGTGCCAGCAGCCGGGACAGGAAGGACACTGAAGCTTTCTTT. As protein: CASSRDRKDTEAFF. V is TRBV9 and J is TRBJ1-1, with 8 bases identical to TRBD1. The CDR3 loop spans 14 amino acids. V shed 4 bases, J shed 3 bases, and the junction held 5 bases outside the gene matches. The germline V gene has CDR1 SGDLS and CDR2 YYNGEE. The whole variable domain, filled in from reference TRBV9 and TRBJ1-1, reads DSGVTQTPKHLITATGQRVTLRCSPRSGDLSVYWYQQSLDQGLQFLIQYYNGEERAKGNILERFSAQQFPDLHSELNLSSLELGDSALYFCASSRDRKDTEAFFGQGTRLTVV.

The gene calls are TRBV6-5 and TRBJ1-4, with D hard to call. The CDR3 extends over 15 amino acids. Deletions cut 6 bases from V and 5 bases from J, with 16 bases between. CDR1 is MNHEY, CDR2 SVGAGI, per germline. CDR3 sequence reads: CASRENGPINEKLFF. In nucleotides, the CDR3 is TGTGCCAGCAGGGAGAACGGGCCCATAAATGAAAAACTGTTTTTT.

The chain recombines TRBV30 with TRBJ2-5; TRBD1 agrees at 10 bases. CDR1 GTSNPN and CDR2 SVGIG come from the germline V gene (reference sequence). The CDR3 runs 12 residues. V gave up 8 bases and J gave up 5 bases; unmatched junction bases: 5. This chain's CDR3 is CARQGARETQYF. In nucleotides, the CDR3 is TGTGCCAGACAGGGGGCGAGGGAGACCCAGTACTTC.

The V gene is TRBV7-9, the J gene TRBJ1-5; weak D call: TRBD1 (5 bases). V shed 7 bases and J shed 3 bases, with 7 bases lying between them. This CDR3 spans 12 amino acids. The germline CDR1 and CDR2 sequences are SEHNR and FQNEAQ (reference sequence). CDR3 sequence: CASTTDNQPQHF. The CDR3 DNA reads TGTGCCAGCACGACAGACAATCAGCCCCAGCATTTT.

The V and J genes are TRBV10-2 and TRBJ1-5, with 11 bases lining up with TRBD1. The CDR3 spans 16 residues. After removal of 3 bases from V and 6 bases from J, the junction contained 7 bases not matched to a gene. Germline V gene lookup returns CDR1 WSHSY and CDR2 SAAADI. CDR3 DNA sequence: TGCGCCAGCAGTGAAGGGACAGGGGGTCTTCGTCAGCCCCAGCATTTT. Translation gives CASSEGTGGLRQPQHF.

As to this clone: The same CDR3 can be traced to other DNA sequences in this sample. This chain links TRBV30 with TRBJ1-3; no clear D gene. Trimming took 1 base from V and 2 from J, leaving 3 bases between them. This CDR3 has 12 residues. The germline gives CDR1 GTSNPN, CDR2 SVGIG (reference sequence). The CDR3 DNA reads TGTGCCTGGAGTGGACCTGGAAACACCATATATTTT. The encoded protein is CAWSGPGNTIYF.

This rearrangement joins TRBV7-6 to TRBJ2-6; TRBD1 is a possible D gene (5 bases). This CDR3 region has 19 residues. Germline CDR1 and CDR2: SGHVS and FNYEAQ. Trimming removed 4 bases from V and 0 bases from J, with 19 bases in between. The CDR3: CASSSTRSRASSGANVLTF. In DNA form, the CDR3 reads TGTGCCAGCAGCTCGACTCGGAGCAGGGCAAGCTCTGGGGCCAACGTCCTGACTTTC. The full variable domain, in which reference TRBV7-6 and TRBJ2-6 provide the parts outside the CDR3, is GAGVSQSPRYKVTKRGQDVALRCDPISGHVSLYWYRQALGQGPEFLTYFNYEAQQDKSGLPNDRFSAERPEGSISTLTIQRTEQRDSAMYRCASSSTRSRASSGANVLTFGAGSRLTVL.

V gene TRBV30 combines with J gene TRBJ1-3, with TRBD1 as a possible D gene (6 bases). Germline CDR1 and CDR2: GTSNPN and SVGIG (reference sequence). This CDR3 has 15 residues. V was pared by 8 bases and J by 0 bases, with 17 bases between. The CDR3 DNA reads as TGTGCCGGGGGGCGGGGGGGGGACTCTGGAAACACCATATATTTT. It translates to CAGGRGGDSGNTIYF.

J is TRBJ2-7 and V is TRBV4-1, with a weak D call TRBD1 (5 bases). Trimming stripped 0 bases from V and 4 bases from J, with 19 bases between. The length of the CDR3 is 17 residues. Germline-derived CDR1 and CDR2 are MGHRA and YSYEKL. The CDR3 nucleotides are TGCGCCAGCAGCCAAGATCGCCAGGGCCTCAATCTGTACGAGCAGTACTTC. It encodes CASSQDRQGLNLYEQYF.

This chain joins TRBV5-6 and TRBJ2-1; TRBD2 agrees at 8 bases. The junction had 9 bases not matched to a gene; V was cut back by 1 base and J by 6 bases. Germline V gene sequence: CDR1 SGHDT, CDR2 YYEEEE. The CDR3 length is 16 residues. In DNA form, the CDR3 reads TGTGCCAGCAGCTTGTTCTACTCCAGCGGGGGCAATGAGCAGTTCTTC. Residues: CASSLFYSSGGNEQFF.

The genes are TRBV6-5 and TRBJ1-1; D is unclear. There are 12 residues in the CDR3. CDR1 MNHEY and CDR2 SVGAGI come from the germline V gene. Trimming took off 5 bases at V and 10 bases at J, with 14 bases between the two ends. Here the CDR3 reads CASSELEVRAFF. CDR3 nucleotide sequence: TGTGCCAGCAGTGAACTCGAGGTGAGAGCTTTCTTT.

V usage is TRBV2 and J usage is TRBJ2-5; D gene uncertain. The V end lost 7 bases, the J end lost 5 bases, and 17 bases lay between the germline ends. Germline lookup yields CDR1 SNHLY and CDR2 FYNNEI. The CDR3 has 14 amino acids. The CDR3 here is CASKIWTSGETQYF. CDR3 nucleotides: TGTGCCAGCAAAATTTGGACCTCCGGGGAGACCCAGTACTTC.

The chain has TRBV2 and TRBJ1-5; D is ambiguous. The CDR3 loop spans 13 amino acids. V lost 1 base, J lost 4 bases, and 5 bases lay in between. CDR1 is SNHLY, CDR2 FYNNEI, per germline. The CDR3 is CASSEDGNQPQHF. The DNA of the CDR3 is TGTGCCAGCAGTGAAGATGGGAATCAGCCCCAGCATTTT.

The gene calls are TRBV5-1 and TRBJ2-3; a possible D gene is TRBD2 (6 bases). This CDR3 is 14 amino acids long. V dropped 6 bases and J dropped 2 bases, with 13 bases sitting between them. Germline lookup yields CDR1 SGHRS and CDR2 YFSETQ. The CDR3, as DNA: TGCGCCAGCACCCGCGCGGGACTCACAGATACGCAGTATTTT. Amino acid sequence: CASTRAGLTDTQYF.

The chain employs TRBV2 and TRBJ2-5; 10 positions agree with TRBD2. Trimming took 2 bases from V and 5 from J; bases not matched to a gene: 8. The CDR3 is made up of 16 amino acids. Per the germline V gene, CDR1 is SNHLY and CDR2 is FYNNEI. The DNA for the CDR3 is TGTGCCAGCAGTGAATCCTCTAGCGGGAGTTGGGAGACCCAGTACTTC. This encodes CASSESSSGSWETQYF.

V usage is TRBV30 and J usage is TRBJ2-1; 8 nucleotides align to TRBD1. The CDR3 spans 12 residues. The trim removed 5 bases at V and 15 bases at J, leaving 12 bases unmatched. CDR1 and CDR2 (germline): GTSNPN, SVGIG (reference sequence). In DNA form, the CDR3 reads TGTGCCTGGGGCAACCCCGGGGACAGGTTGTTCTTC. This codes for CAWGNPGDRLFF.

CDR3 nucleotide sequence: TGTGCCAGCAGTGGGGTAGCGGGAGGGTACTACTTGTTCGAGCAGTACTTC. It codes for CASSGVAGGYYLFEQYF. This chain connects TRBV28 to TRBJ2-7; TRBD2 agrees at 11 bases. The trim removed 5 bases at V and 6 bases at J, leaving 15 bases unmatched. This CDR3 is 17 amino acids long. CDR1 is MDHEN and CDR2 is SYDVKM in the germline V gene.

There are a few counts of this clone. This chain links TRBV7-2 with TRBJ2-2; the D call may be TRBD1 or TRBD2 (5 bases each). CDR1 is SGHTA and CDR2 is FQGNSA in the germline V gene. With 4 bases removed from V and 3 bases from J, the gap between germline ends came to 12 bases. The CDR3 is made up of 15 amino acids. The CDR3 loop reads CASSSRRGHTGELFF. CDR3 DNA sequence: TGTGCCAGCAGCTCCCGACGGGGACACACCGGGGAGCTGTTTTTT.

V usage is TRBV5-1 and J usage is TRBJ2-7; D is unresolved. CDR1 SGHRS and CDR2 YFSETQ come from the germline V gene. V shed 0 bases and J shed 7 bases, with 5 bases lying between them. The CDR3 is 11 amino acids. The DNA of the CDR3 is TGCGCCAGCAGCTTGGGCAAGGAGCAGTACTTC. Protein product: CASSLGKEQYF.

The genes are TRBV20-1 and TRBJ1-1, with D tentatively TRBD1 (6 bases). This CDR3 is built from 11 residues. The V end lost 3 bases, the J end lost 10 bases, and 12 bases lay between the germline ends. Germline CDR1 DFQATT, CDR2 SNEGSKA (reference sequence). DNA for the CDR3: TGCAGTGCTAGTAGGGGGGAGGGAGCTTTCTTT. This encodes CSASRGEGAFF.

The rearrangement links TRBV11-3 to TRBJ2-7; 8 nucleotides line up with TRBD1. Germline V gene sequence: CDR1 SGHNT, CDR2 YENEEA. The CDR3 is made up of 15 amino acids. V lost 3 bases, J lost 2 bases, and 6 bases stayed unmatched. CDR3 in amino acids: CASSFPGTGAYEQYF. CDR3 coding DNA: TGTGCCAGCAGCTTCCCTGGGACAGGAGCCTACGAGCAGTACTTC.

The chain couples TRBV10-2 to TRBJ2-1; D might be TRBD2 (6 bases). Germline lookup yields CDR1 WSHSY and CDR2 SAAADI. V lost 6 bases and J lost 6, with 15 bases in between. The CDR3 is 14 residues long. CDR3 sequence reads: CASSHGGRTNEQFF. CDR3 coding DNA: TGCGCCAGCAGCCACGGGGGTAGGACCAATGAGCAGTTCTTC.

This clone was detected once. V is TRBV4-3 and J is TRBJ2-7; maybe TRBD1 (6 bases). Germline-derived CDR1 and CDR2 are LGHNA and YSLEER. The CDR3 covers 18 residues. Trimming stripped 0 bases from V and 0 bases from J, with 18 bases between. The CDR3 DNA is TGCGCCAGCAGCCAAGACCCCTTGACGGGGACAAGCTCCTACGAGCAGTACTTC. This codes for CASSQDPLTGTSSYEQYF.

This chain connects TRBV7-8 to TRBJ2-7; the D gene is possibly TRBD1 (5 bases). Trimming took 5 bases from V and 2 from J, leaving 13 bases between them. Per germline, CDR1 SGHVS and CDR2 FQNEAQ. There are 14 residues in the CDR3. The CDR3 loop is CASSPRQIPYEQYF. CDR3 nucleotides: TGTGCCAGCAGCCCCCGACAGATACCCTACGAGCAGTACTTC.

The CDR3 nucleotides read TGCGCCAGCAGTCAATCGAACAGAGGCGGGGAGCTGTTTTTT. Its protein is CASSQSNRGGELFF. The chain employs TRBV23-1 and TRBJ2-2; D remains unclear. TRBV23-1 qualifies as an ORF whose function is uncertain. The germline V and J ends were trimmed by 0 bases and 7 bases, with 9 bases remaining between them. This CDR3 has 14 residues.